This entry is about one TCR beta chain. Its antigen target is currently unknown. The input lacks base qualities; no much larger clone sits a single base away. The EasySep Human CD8+ T Cell Enrichment Kit was used on day 10 to isolate CD8+ T cells from every culture. This sample was included in a study of CD8 T cell repertoires and HIV-1 epitope variants (TCRdb year 2020). Describing the broader study: T cells were stimulated in separate culture wells with each of twenty-five peptides representing autologous and known Gag and Nef epitope variants. Among the control conditions were a peptide pool of CMV, EBV and flu, the Ebola AY9 epitope serving as a negative control, and a well with no peptide. The epitopes tested covered three Gag epitope families plus Nef HW9 and YT9. Using the EasySep Human T Cell Enrichment Kit, T cells were enriched and then co-cultured with an equal number of autologous T cell-negative cells acting as antigen-presenting cells. For 10 days the cultures were kept in IMDM with gentamicin, and on days 3 and 7 half of the media was changed with IL-2, IL-7 and IL-15 added. An aliquot of 1M T cells was saved as an uncultured baseline condition, separate from the approximately 75 T cell cultures. A total of some 83 T cell cultures were run, with each culture condition done in triplicate except for one peptide, which was done in duplicate.

The research as a whole found: The assay could identify only TCR beta chains and pointed to proliferation in response to antigen, not to T cell function or cytokine profile. A handful of clonotypes recognized the Nef KF9 family and one clonotype recognized the HW9 family, while no responses were seen to the TAALDMSHF plasma variant. About ten antigen-specific TCR beta clonotypes were identified, of which more than five appeared to be cross-reactive for autologous or known escape epitope variants.

The CDR3 spans 16 residues, from the cysteine through the phenylalanine. Just the 48-base CDR3 DNA is kept, in frame starting at base 1. V trim: 4 bases; J trim: 1 base; unmatched bases: 6. TCR beta CDR3 regions were sequenced at survey depth on the immunoSEQ platform. The QIAamp DNA micro kit was used to extract genomic DNA from every cultured and uncultured CD8+ T cell population. Per the source publication's procedure: Samples with fewer than 5,000 productive reads were excluded, which removed about 6.5% of the roughly 80 HIV peptide-stimulated cultures. A MANAFEST web app trimmed sequences to CDR3 and removed nonproductive sequences, CDR3s under 5 amino acids, and those not starting C or ending F/W. Clonotypes were classified as antigen-specific only if expansion was observed in at least 2 of 3 replicates versus the no-peptide control at FDR 0.01, only within one epitope family. A frequency at least fivefold higher than in wells stimulated with peptides from other epitope families was additionally required for specific clonotypes. Entries here come from immuneACCESS through TCRdb and include only in-frame sequences with V and J called. Some clones fail to appear in such tables; in the studies checked, an unresolved V gene covers under half of the shortfall, and the cause of the remainder is unknown. The V and J calls and clone size come from that table; D and trimming were worked out from the DNA. Counted in this sample were more than 85,000 clones; roughly four fifths of them appeared once. The ten largest clones add up to roughly 24% of the sample.

Source material: uncultured baseline CD8+ T cells from peripheral blood mononuclear cells (PBMCs). The sequence was obtained from a male donor with HIV. This sequence uses TRBV5-3 and TRBJ1-1; 11 nucleotides in the junction match TRBD1. TRBV5-3 is filed as an ORF, its function uncertain. The CDR3 region: CARSQRTGGENTEAFF. The sequence in DNA is TGTGCCAGAAGCCAGAGGACAGGGGGCGAGAACACTGAAGCTTTCTTT.